This is a list of T cell receptor beta chains from one sample in a study of blood T cell repertoires in COVID-19. Here immunoSEQ multiplex PCR was the method, and the copy in TCRdb shows in-frame clones only, minus some. The sample consists of 200,000 to 250,000 clones, around nine tenths of them appearing once. The sequenced sample was peripheral blood. Receptors were obtained from a man in his 60s who had recovered from COVID-19. CDR3s include the opening cysteine and the closing phenylalanine or tryptophan. The D gene is left open where the match is weak. Rows may omit the clone size; those that give it use once, few, many or a size class.

CDR3 length	D gene	V gene	clone size	J gene	CDR3 protein	CDR3 DNA
13	NA	TRBV5-1	NA	TRBJ2-1	CASSPDSYNEQFF	TGCGCCAGCAGCCCCGACAGCTACAATGAGCAGTTCTTC
14	NA	TRBV6-2/TRBV6-3	NA	TRBJ2-7	CASSRLVVPYEQYF	TGTGCCAGCAGTCGACTAGTGGTCCCCTACGAGCAGTACTTC
14	NA	TRBV6-5	NA	TRBJ1-1	CASSSQTGNTEAFF	TGTGCCAGCAGTTCCCAGACAGGGAACACTGAAGCTTTCTTT
12	NA	TRBV30	NA	TRBJ2-7	CAWTRDGYEQYF	TGTGCCTGGACGCGGGACGGATACGAGCAGTACTTC
18	TRBD2	TRBV27	once	TRBJ2-5	CASSLSGLAGGFQETQYF	TGTGCCAGCAGTTTATCTGGACTAGCGGGGGGGTTCCAAGAGACCCAGTACTTC
15	NA	TRBV3-1/TRBV3-2	once	TRBJ2-4	CASSQVGVAKNIQYF	TGTGCCAGCAGCCAAGTAGGGGTAGCCAAAAACATTCAGTACTTC
15	NA	TRBV7-3	NA	TRBJ2-1	CASSFYNLGRNEQFF	TGTGCCAGCAGCTTTTATAATCTGGGGAGGAATGAGCAGTTCTTC
13	NA	TRBV24-1	NA	TRBJ2-3	CATSEGGRDTQYF	TGTGCCACCAGTGAGGGGGGACGAGATACGCAGTATTTT
14	NA	TRBV28	NA	TRBJ1-2	CASTDGTGNYGYTF	TGTGCCAGCACCGACGGAACAGGGAACTATGGCTACACCTTC
15	TRBD1	TRBV13	NA	TRBJ1-6	CASSSLRQGASPLHF	TGTGCCAGCAGCTCCTTGCGACAGGGTGCCTCACCCCTCCACTTT
14	NA	TRBV25-1	NA	TRBJ2-7	CASSVFPSSYEQYF	TGTGCCAGCAGTGTTTTTCCCAGCTCCTACGAGCAGTACTTC
12	TRBD1	TRBV2	NA	TRBJ2-7	CASSRRGREQYF	TGTGCCAGCAGTCGAAGGGGGCGGGAGCAGTACTTC
16	NA	TRBV28	NA	TRBJ1-5	CASKGGGGIWNQPQHF	TGTGCCAGCAAGGGAGGGGGAGGAATTTGGAATCAGCCCCAGCATTTT
14	NA	TRBV7-2	NA	TRBJ2-4	CASSWGRAGDIQYF	TGTGCCAGCAGCTGGGGCCGAGCAGGGGACATTCAGTACTTC
14	NA	TRBV11-2	NA	TRBJ1-2	CASSLGPTAGGYTF	TGTGCCAGCAGCTTAGGTCCGACAGCGGGTGGCTACACCTTC
16	NA	TRBV15	NA	TRBJ1-3	CATSRDFAGVGNTIYF	TGTGCCACCAGCAGAGATTTCGCAGGGGTTGGGAACACCATATATTTT
18	NA	TRBV6-4	NA	TRBJ1-6	CASSDLRAGESNNSPLHF	TGTGCCAGCAGTGACTTGCGGGCGGGCGAATCTAATAATTCACCCCTCCACTTT
16	NA	TRBV2	few	TRBJ1-4	CASSGLKAATNEKLFF	TGTGCCAGCAGTGGTCTGAAAGCTGCAACTAATGAAAAACTGTTTTTT